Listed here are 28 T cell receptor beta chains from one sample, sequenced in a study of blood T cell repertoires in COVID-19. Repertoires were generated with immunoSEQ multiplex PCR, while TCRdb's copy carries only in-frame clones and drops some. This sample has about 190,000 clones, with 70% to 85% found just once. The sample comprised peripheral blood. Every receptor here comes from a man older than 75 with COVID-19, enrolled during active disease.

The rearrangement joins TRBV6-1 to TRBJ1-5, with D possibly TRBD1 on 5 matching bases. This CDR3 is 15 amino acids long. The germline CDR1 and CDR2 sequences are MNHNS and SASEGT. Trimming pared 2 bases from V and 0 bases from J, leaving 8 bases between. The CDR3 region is CASSERGDSNQPQHF. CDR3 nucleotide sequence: TGTGCCAGCAGTGAACGGGGGGATAGCAATCAGCCCCAGCATTTT.

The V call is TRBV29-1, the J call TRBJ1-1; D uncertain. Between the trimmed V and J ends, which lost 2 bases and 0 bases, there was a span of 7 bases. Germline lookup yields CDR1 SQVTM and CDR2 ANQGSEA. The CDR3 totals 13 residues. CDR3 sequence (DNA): TGCAGCGTTGAAAGGGAGATGAACACTGAAGCTTTCTTT. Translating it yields CSVEREMNTEAFF.

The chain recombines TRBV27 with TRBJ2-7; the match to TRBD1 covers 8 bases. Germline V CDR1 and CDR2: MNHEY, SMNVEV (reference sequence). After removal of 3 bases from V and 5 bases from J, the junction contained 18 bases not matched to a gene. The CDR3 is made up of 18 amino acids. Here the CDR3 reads CASSFRQGRVPKIDEQYF. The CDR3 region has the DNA TGTGCCAGCAGTTTCCGACAGGGGAGAGTCCCCAAGATCGACGAGCAGTACTTC.

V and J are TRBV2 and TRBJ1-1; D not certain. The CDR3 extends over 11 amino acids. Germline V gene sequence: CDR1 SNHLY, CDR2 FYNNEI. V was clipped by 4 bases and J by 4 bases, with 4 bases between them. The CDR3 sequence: CASSVATEAFF. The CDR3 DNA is TGTGCCAGCAGTGTGGCCACTGAAGCTTTCTTT.

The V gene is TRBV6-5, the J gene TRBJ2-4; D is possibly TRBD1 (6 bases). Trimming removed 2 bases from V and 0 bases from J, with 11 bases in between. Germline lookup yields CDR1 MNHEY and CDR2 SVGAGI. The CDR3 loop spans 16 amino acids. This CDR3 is CASSYPDRPAKNIQYF. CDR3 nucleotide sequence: TGTGCCAGCAGTTACCCCGACAGGCCAGCCAAAAACATTCAGTACTTC.

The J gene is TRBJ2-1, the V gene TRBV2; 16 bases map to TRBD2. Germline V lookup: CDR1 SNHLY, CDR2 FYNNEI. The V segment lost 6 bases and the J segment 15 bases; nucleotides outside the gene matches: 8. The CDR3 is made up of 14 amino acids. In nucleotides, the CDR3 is TGTGCCAGCAGGCCGGGACTAGCGGGGGGGAGGCTGTTCTTC. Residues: CASRPGLAGGRLFF.

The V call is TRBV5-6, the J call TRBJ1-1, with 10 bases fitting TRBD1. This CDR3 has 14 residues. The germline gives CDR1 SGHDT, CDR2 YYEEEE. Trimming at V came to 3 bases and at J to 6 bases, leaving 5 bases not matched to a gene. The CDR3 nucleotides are TGTGCCAGCAGCTCCGGGACAGGGGTTGCTGAAGCTTTCTTT. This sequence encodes CASSSGTGVAEAFF.

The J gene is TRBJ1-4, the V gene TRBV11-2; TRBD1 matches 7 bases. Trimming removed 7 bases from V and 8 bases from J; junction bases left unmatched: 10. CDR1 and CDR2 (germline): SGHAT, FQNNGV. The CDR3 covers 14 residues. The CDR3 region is CASTAEGAREKLFF. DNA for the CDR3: TGTGCCAGCACCGCGGAGGGGGCGAGAGAAAAACTGTTTTTT.

CDR3 in DNA: TGTGCCAGCAGCCAAGGACAGGGGGGTAATGAAAAACTGTTTTTT. Translation gives CASSQGQGGNEKLFF. The rearrangement links TRBV4-2 to TRBJ1-4, with 9 bases aligning to TRBD1. This CDR3 region has 15 residues. Trimming cost V 1 base and J 4 bases; bases outside gene matches: 1. Germline V gene sequence: CDR1 LGHNA, CDR2 YNFKEQ.

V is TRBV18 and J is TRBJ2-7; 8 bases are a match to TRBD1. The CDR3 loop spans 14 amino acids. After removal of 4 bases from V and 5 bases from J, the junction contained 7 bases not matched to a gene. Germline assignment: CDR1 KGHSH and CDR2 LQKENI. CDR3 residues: CASSLGQGFDEQYF. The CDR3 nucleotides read TGTGCCAGCTCACTTGGACAGGGCTTCGACGAGCAGTACTTC.

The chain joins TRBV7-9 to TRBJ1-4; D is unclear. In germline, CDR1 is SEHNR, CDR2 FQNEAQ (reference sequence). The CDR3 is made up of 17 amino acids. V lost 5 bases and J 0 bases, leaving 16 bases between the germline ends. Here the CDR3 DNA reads TGTGCCAGCAGCGGTTCCCTATTCGACTCAACTAATGAAAAACTGTTTTTT. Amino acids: CASSGSLFDSTNEKLFF.

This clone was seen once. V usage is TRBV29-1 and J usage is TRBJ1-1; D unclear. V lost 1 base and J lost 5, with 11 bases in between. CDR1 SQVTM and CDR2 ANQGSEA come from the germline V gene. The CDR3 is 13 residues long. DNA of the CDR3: TGCAGCGTTGAAGTTCAGGTTAGGACTGAAGCTTTCTTT. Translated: CSVEVQVRTEAFF.

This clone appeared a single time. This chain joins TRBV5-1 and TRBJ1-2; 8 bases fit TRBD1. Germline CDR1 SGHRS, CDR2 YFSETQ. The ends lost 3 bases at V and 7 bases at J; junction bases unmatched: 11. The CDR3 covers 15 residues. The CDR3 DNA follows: TGCGCCAGCAGCTCCGGGACAGGAACCCGCGGTGGCTACACCTTC. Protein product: CASSSGTGTRGGYTF.

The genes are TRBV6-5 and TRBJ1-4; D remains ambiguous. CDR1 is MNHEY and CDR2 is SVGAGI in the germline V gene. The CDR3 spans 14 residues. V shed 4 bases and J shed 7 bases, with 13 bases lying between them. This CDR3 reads CASSSGNGGEKLFF. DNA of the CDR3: TGTGCCAGCAGTTCCGGGAACGGCGGTGAAAAACTGTTTTTT.

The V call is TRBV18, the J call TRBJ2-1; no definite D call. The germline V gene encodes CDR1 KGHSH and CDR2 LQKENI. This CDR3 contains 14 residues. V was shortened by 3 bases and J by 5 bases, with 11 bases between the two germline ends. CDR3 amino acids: CASSPVAVNNEQFF. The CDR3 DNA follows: TGTGCCAGCTCACCTGTGGCAGTAAACAATGAGCAGTTCTTC.

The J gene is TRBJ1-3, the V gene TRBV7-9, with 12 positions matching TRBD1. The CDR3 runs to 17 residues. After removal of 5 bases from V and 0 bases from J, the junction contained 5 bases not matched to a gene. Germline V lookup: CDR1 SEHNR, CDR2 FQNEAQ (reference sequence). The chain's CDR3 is CASSPGQGAASGNTIYF. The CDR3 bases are TGTGCCAGCAGCCCGGGACAGGGGGCCGCCTCTGGAAACACCATATATTTT.

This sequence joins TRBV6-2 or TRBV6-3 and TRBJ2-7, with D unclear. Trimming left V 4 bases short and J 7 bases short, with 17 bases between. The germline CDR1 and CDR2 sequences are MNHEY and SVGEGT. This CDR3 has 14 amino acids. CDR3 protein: CASSFPGPSGEQYF. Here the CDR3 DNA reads TGTGCCAGCAGTTTTCCTGGGCCGTCCGGAGAGCAGTACTTC.

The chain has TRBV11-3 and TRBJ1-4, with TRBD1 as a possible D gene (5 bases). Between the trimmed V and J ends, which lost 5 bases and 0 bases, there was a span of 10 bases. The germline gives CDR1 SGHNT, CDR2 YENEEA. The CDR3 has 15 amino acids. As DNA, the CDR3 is TGTGCCAGCAGCGCGCTCAGGGCAACTAATGAAAAACTGTTTTTT. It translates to CASSALRATNEKLFF.

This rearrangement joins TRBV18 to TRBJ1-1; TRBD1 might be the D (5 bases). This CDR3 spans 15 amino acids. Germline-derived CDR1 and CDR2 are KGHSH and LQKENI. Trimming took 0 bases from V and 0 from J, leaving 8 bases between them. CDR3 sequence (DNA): TGTGCCAGCTCACCACCAAGGGGCCTGAACACTGAAGCTTTCTTT. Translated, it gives CASSPPRGLNTEAFF.

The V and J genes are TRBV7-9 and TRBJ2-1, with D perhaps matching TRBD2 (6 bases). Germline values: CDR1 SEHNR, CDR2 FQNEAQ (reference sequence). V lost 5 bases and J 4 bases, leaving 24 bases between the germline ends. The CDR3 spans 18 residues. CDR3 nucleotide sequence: TGTGCCAGCAGCCCCCCGGGGGTTTGGCGGGTTAGATACAATGAGCAGTTCTTC. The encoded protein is CASSPPGVWRVRYNEQFF.

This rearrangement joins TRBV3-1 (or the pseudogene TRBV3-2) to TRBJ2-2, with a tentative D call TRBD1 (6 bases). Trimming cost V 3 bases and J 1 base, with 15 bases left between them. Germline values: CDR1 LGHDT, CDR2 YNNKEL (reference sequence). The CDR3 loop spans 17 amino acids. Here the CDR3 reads CASSQMGAGKNTGELFF. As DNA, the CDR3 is TGTGCCAGCAGCCAGATGGGGGCAGGGAAGAACACCGGGGAGCTGTTTTTT.

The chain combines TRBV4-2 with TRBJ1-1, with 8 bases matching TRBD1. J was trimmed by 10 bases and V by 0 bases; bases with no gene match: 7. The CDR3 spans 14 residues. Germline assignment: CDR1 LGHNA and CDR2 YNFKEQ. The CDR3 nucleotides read TGTGCCAGCAGCCAAGATCTGTACAGGGGGGTAGCTTTCTTT. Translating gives CASSQDLYRGVAFF.

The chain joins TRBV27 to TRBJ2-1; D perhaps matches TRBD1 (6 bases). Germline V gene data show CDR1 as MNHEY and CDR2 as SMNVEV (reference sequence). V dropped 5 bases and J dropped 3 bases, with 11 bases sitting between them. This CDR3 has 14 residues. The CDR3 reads CASSMRDIYNEQFF. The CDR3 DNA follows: TGTGCCAGCAGTATGAGGGACATCTACAATGAGCAGTTCTTC.

For the CDR3, the DNA is TGCGCCAGCAGCTTCATGCCCCAGACAGGGTCGGATTCACCCCTCCACTTT. Amino acids: CASSFMPQTGSDSPLHF. The J gene is TRBJ1-6, the V gene TRBV5-1; TRBD1 matches at 7 bases. The junction had 13 bases not matched to a gene; V was cut back by 2 bases and J by 8 bases. The CDR3 sequence is 17 residues long. The V gene's germline CDR1 is SGHRS and CDR2 YFSETQ.

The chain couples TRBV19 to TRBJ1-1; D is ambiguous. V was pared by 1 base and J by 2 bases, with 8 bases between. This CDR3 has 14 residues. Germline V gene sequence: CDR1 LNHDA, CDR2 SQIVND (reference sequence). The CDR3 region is CASSIVVDNTEAFF. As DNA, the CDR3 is TGTGCCAGTAGTATAGTAGTAGATAACACTGAAGCTTTCTTT.

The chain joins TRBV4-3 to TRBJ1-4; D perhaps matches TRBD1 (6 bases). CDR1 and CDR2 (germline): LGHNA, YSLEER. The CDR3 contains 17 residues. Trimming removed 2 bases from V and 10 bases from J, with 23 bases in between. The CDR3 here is CASSQQGPGQLLGKLFF. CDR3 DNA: TGCGCCAGCAGCCAACAGGGCCCTGGACAGCTTCTCGGAAAACTGTTTTTT.

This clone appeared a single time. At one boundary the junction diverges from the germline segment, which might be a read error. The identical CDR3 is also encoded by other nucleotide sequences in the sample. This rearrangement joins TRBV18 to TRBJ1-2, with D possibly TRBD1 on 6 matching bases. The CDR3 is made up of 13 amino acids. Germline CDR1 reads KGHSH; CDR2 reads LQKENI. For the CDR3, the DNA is TGTGCCAGCTCTCCACAGGGAGACTATGGCTACACCTTC. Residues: CASSPQGDYGYTF.

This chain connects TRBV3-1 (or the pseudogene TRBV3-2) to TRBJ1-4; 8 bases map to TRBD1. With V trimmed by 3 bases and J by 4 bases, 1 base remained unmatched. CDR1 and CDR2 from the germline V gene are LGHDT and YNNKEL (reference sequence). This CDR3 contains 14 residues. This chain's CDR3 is CASSHGTGNEKLFF. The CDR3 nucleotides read TGTGCCAGCAGCCATGGGACAGGTAATGAAAAACTGTTTTTT.